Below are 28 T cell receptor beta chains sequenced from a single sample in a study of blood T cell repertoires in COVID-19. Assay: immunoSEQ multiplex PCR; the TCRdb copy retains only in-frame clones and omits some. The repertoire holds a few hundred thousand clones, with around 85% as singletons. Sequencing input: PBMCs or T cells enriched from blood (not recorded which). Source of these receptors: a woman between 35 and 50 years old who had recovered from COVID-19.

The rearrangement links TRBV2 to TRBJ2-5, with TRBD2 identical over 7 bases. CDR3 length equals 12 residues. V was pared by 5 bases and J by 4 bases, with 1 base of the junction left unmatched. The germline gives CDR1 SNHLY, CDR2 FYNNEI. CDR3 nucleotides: TGTGCCAGCAGTACTAGCGTAGAGACCCAGTACTTC. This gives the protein CASSTSVETQYF.

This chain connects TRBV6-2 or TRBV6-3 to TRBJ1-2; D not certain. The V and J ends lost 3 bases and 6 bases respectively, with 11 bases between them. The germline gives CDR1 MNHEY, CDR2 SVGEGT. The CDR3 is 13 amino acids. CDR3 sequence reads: CASSYSGRHGYTF. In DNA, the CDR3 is TGTGCCAGCAGTTATTCCGGGAGACATGGCTACACCTTC.

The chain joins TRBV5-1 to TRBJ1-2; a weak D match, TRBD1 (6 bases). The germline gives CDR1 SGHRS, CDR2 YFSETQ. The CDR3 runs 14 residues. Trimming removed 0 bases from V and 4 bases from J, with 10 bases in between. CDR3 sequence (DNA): TGCGCCAGCAGCTTGGCGGACAGCTCCTATGGCTACACCTTC. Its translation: CASSLADSSYGYTF. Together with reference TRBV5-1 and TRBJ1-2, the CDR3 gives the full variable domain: KAGVTQTPRYLIKTRGQQVTLSCSPISGHRSVSWYQQTPGQGLQFLFEYFSETQRNKGNFPGRFSGRQFSNSRSEMNVSTLELGDSALYLCASSLADSSYGYTFGSGTRLTVV.

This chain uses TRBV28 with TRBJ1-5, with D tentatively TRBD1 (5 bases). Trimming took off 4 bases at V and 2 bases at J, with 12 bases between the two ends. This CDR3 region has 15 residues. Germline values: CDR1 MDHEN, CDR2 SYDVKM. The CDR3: CASSSPAGGNQPQHF. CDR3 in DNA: TGTGCCAGCAGTTCTCCGGCGGGGGGCAATCAGCCCCAGCATTTT.

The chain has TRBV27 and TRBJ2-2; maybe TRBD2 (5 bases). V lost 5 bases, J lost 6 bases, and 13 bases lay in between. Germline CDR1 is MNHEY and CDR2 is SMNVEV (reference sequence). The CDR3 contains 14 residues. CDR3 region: CASSLSAVAGELFF. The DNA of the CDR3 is TGTGCCAGCAGTCTCTCAGCGGTAGCCGGGGAGCTGTTTTTT.

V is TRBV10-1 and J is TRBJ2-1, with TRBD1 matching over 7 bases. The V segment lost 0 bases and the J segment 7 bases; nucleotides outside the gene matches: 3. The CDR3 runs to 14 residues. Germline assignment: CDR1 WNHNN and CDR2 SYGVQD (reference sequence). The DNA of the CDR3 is TGCGCCAGCAGTGAGTCGAACAGGGGTAATGAGCAGTTCTTC. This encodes CASSESNRGNEQFF.

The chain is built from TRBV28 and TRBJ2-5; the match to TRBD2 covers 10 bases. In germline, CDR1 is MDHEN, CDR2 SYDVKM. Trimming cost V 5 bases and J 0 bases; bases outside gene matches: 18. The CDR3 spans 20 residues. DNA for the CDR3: TGTGCCAGCAGTCCGACCAACCCCGCTAGCGGGAGACCCGACCAAGAGACCCAGTACTTC. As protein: CASSPTNPASGRPDQETQYF.

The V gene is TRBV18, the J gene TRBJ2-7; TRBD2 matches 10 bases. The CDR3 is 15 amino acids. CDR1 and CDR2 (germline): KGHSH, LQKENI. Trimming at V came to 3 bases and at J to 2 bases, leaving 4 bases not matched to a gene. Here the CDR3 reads CASSPRAGGPYEQYF. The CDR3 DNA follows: TGTGCCAGCTCACCCCGAGCGGGAGGGCCCTACGAGCAGTACTTC.

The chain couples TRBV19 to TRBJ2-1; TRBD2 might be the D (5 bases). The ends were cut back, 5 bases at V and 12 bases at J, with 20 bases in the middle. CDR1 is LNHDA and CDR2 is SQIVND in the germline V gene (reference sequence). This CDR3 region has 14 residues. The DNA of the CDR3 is TGTGCCAGTAGTTCAGGAGGCCAGCTCAGGAGGCAGTTCTTC. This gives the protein CASSSGGQLRRQFF.

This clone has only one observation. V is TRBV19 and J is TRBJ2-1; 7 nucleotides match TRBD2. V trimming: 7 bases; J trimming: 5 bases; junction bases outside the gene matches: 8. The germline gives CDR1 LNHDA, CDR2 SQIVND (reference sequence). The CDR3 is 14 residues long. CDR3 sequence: CASTMGGRDNEQFF. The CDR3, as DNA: TGTGCCAGTACAATGGGGGGGAGGGACAATGAGCAGTTCTTC.

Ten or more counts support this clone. The CDR3 sequence is CAISEPQGPGQETQYF. The CDR3 DNA reads TGTGCCATCAGTGAGCCTCAGGGGCCGGGGCAAGAGACCCAGTACTTC. The chain recombines TRBV10-3 with TRBJ2-5; tentatively, D is TRBD1 (6 bases). Germline assignment: CDR1 ENHRY and CDR2 SYGVKD. This CDR3 comprises 16 residues. Trimming stripped 2 bases from V and 2 bases from J, with 15 bases between.

CDR3 bases: TGTGCCAGCAGCCGCGTGGAGGCTAGCGGATTCAATGAGCAGTTCTTC. Translated: CASSRVEASGFNEQFF. J is TRBJ2-1 and V is TRBV28, with 7 bases that match TRBD2. Germline CDR1 reads MDHEN; CDR2 reads SYDVKM. Trimming at V came to 6 bases and at J to 6 bases, leaving 14 bases not matched to a gene. CDR3 size: 16 residues.

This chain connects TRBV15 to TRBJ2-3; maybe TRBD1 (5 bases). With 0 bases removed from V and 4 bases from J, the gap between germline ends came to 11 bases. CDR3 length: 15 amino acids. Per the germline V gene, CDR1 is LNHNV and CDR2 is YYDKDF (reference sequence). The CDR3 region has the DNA TGTGCCACCAGCAGAGAGGTCAGGGCCGCAGATACGCAGTATTTT. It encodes CATSREVRAADTQYF.

The CDR3 region has the DNA TGTGCCAGCAGCTCGACTAGCGGGAGAGTAGACGAGCAGTACTTC. This gives the protein CASSSTSGRVDEQYF. The V and J genes are TRBV11-2 and TRBJ2-7, with TRBD2 matching 12 bases. The junction had 6 bases not matched to a gene; V was cut back by 4 bases and J by 5 bases. The CDR3 sequence is 15 residues long. From germline, CDR1 is SGHAT and CDR2 FQNNGV.

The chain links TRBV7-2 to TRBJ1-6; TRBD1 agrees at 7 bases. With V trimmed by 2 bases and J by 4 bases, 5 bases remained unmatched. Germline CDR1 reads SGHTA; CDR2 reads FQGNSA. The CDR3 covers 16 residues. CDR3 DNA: TGTGCCAGCAGCTTACAGGGGGGCAATTATAATTCACCCCTCCACTTT. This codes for CASSLQGGNYNSPLHF.

The CDR3 bases are TGTGCCACCCAAGACAGCAACTATGGCTACACCTTC. This encodes CATQDSNYGYTF. The chain carries TRBV28 and TRBJ1-2, with TRBD1 as a possible D gene (5 bases). Germline assignment: CDR1 MDHEN and CDR2 SYDVKM. Trimming cost V 10 bases and J 2 bases, with 11 bases left between them. The length of the CDR3 is 12 residues.

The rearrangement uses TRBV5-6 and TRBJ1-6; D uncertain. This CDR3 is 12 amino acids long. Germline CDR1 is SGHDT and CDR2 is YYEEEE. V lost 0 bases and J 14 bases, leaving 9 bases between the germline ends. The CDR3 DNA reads TGTGCCAGCAGCTTGGGGGCCGGATCCCTCCACTTT. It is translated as CASSLGAGSLHF.

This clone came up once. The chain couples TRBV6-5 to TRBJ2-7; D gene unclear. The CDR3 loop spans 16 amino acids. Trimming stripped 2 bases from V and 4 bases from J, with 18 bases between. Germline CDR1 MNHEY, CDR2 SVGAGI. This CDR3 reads CASSYNPSERSYEQYF. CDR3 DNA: TGTGCCAGCAGTTACAACCCAAGCGAGAGATCGTACGAGCAGTACTTC.

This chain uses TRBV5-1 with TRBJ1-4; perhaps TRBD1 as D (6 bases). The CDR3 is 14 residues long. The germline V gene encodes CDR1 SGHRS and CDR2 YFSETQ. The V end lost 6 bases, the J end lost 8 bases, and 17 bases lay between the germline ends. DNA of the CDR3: TGCGCCAGCAACTCGGGACAAGGAGGAGAAAAACTGTTTTTT. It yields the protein CASNSGQGGEKLFF.

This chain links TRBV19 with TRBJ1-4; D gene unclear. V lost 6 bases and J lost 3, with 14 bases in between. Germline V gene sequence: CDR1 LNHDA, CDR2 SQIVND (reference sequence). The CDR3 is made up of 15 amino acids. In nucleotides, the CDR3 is TGTGCCAGTAGGGACCTATCGGGGTCTAATGAAAAACTGTTTTTT. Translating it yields CASRDLSGSNEKLFF. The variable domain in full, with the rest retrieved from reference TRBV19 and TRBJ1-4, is DGGITQSPKYLFRKEGQNVTLSCEQNLNHDAMYWYRQDPGQGLRLIYYSQIVNDFQKGDIAEGYSVSREKKESFPLTVTSAQKNPTAFYLCASRDLSGSNEKLFFGSGTQLSVL.

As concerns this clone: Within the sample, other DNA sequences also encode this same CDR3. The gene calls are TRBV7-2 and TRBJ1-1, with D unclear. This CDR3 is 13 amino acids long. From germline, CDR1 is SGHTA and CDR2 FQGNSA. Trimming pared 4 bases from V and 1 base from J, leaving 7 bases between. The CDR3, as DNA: TGTGCCAGCAGCTCGGGAGGGAACACTGAAGCTTTCTTT. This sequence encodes CASSSGGNTEAFF. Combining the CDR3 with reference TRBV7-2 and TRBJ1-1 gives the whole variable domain GAGVSQSPSNKVTEKGKDVELRCDPISGHTALYWYRQSLGQGLEFLIYFQGNSAPDKSGLPSDRFSAERTGGSVSTLTIQRTQQEDSAVYLCASSSGGNTEAFFGQGTRLTVV.

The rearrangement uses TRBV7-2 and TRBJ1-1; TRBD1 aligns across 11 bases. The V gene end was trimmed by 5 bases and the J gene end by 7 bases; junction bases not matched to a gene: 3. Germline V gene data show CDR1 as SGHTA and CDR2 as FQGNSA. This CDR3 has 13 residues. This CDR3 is CASSPGTGGEAFF. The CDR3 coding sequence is TGTGCCAGCAGCCCCGGGACAGGGGGTGAAGCTTTCTTT.

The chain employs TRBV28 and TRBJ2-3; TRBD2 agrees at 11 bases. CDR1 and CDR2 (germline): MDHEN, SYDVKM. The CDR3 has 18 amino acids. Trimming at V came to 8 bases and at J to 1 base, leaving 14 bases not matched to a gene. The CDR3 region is CASGPQNPGLAGTDTQYF. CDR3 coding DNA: TGTGCCAGCGGTCCACAAAATCCGGGACTAGCGGGCACAGATACGCAGTATTTT.

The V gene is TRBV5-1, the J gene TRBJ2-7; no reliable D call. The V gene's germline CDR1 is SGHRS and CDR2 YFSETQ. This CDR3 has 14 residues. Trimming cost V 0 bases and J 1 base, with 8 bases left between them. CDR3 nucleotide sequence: TGCGCCAGCAGCTTGGATCCGGGTTCCTACGAGCAGTACTTC. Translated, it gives CASSLDPGSYEQYF.

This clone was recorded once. As DNA, the CDR3 is TGTGCCAGCAGCTATGGGAGCCTGAGGGGGACAGATACGCAGTATTTT. Translated: CASSYGSLRGTDTQYF. The chain couples TRBV14 to TRBJ2-3, with D perhaps matching TRBD1 (6 bases). The ends were cut back, 5 bases at V and 3 bases at J, with 18 bases in the middle. Per germline, CDR1 SGHDN and CDR2 FVKESK. The CDR3 length is 16 residues.

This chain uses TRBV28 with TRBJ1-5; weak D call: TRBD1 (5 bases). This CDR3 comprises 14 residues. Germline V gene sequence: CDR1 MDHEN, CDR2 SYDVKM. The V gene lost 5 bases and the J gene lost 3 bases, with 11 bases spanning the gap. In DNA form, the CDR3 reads TGTGCCAGCAGTCCGAGACAGTACAATCAGCCCCAGCATTTT. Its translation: CASSPRQYNQPQHF.

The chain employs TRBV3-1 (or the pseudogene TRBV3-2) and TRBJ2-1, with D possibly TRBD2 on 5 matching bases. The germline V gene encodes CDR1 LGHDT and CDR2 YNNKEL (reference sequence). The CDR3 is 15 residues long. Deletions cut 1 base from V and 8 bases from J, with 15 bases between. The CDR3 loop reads CASSQVPLGRDEQFF. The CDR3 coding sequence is TGTGCCAGCAGCCAAGTGCCACTAGGACGGGATGAGCAGTTCTTC.

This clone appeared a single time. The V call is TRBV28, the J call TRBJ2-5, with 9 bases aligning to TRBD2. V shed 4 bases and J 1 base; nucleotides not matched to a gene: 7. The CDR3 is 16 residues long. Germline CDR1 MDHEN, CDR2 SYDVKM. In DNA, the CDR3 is TGTGCCAGCAGTTCATCGGGACTAGCCTCCCAAGAGACCCAGTACTTC. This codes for CASSSSGLASQETQYF. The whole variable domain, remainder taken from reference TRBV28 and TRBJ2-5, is DVKVTQSSRYLVKRTGEKVFLECVQDMDHENMFWYRQDPGLGLRLIYFSYDVKMKEKGDIPEGYSVSREKKERFSLILESASTNQTSMYLCASSSSGLASQETQYFGPGTRLLVL.